These 5 T cell receptor beta chains came from one sample sequenced in a study of T cell repertoires in cytomegalovirus infection. What these receptors recognize is not known. TCRdb re-analysed the reads in MiXCR, keeping a single row per CDR3 protein. The sample consists of over 45,000 distinct CDR3 sequences, around 21% of them appearing once. The source was CD8+ T cells from cultured PBMCs, collected from culture after CMV antigen stimulation. These receptors originate from a human donor in good health (CMV status not recorded). Some clones in this sample may be carry-over from other donors' samples.

At least ten counts were recorded for this clonotype. The chain couples TRBV12-3 or TRBV12-4 to TRBJ2-2, with a possible D match to TRBD2 (7 bases). CDR3 length equals 15 residues. V was cut by 4 bases and J by 10 bases, with 19 bases left in between. The CDR3 DNA follows: TGTGCCAGCAGTTCCCACCGGGGGGCGGACGAGGAGCTGTTTTTT. Protein product: CASSSHRGADEELFF.

The chain employs TRBV5-5 and TRBJ2-3, with a tentative D call TRBD2 (6 bases). Trimming removed 10 bases at V and 2 bases at J, with 14 bases between. Germline V CDR1 and CDR2: SGHKS, YYEKEE (reference sequence). CDR3 length: 13 residues. The CDR3 DNA reads TGTGCCTCCCGGAGGGTCTCCACAGATACGCAGTATTTT. This sequence encodes CASRRVSTDTQYF.

A word on this clonotype: A much larger clone differs from this one at a single base, so this may be a read error. The CDR3 coding sequence is TGTGCCAGCAGCTTAGGCCCAGGGCTCTACGAGCATTACTTC. Protein product: CASSLGPGLYEHYF. This chain uses TRBV7-6 with TRBJ2-7; D possibly corresponds to TRBD1 (5 bases). This CDR3 contains 14 residues. Germline-derived CDR1 and CDR2 are SGHVS and FNYEAQ.

V and J are TRBV12-3 or TRBV12-4 and TRBJ2-1, with 9 bases matching TRBD2. J was trimmed by 5 bases and V by 5 bases; bases with no gene match: 10. The CDR3 loop spans 16 amino acids. CDR3 protein: CASSLSLAGNDNEQFF. The CDR3 coding sequence is TGTGCCAGCAGTCTATCTCTAGCGGGGAACGACAATGAGCAGTTCTTC.

To note about this clonotype: One base away lies a much larger clone, so this may be a sequencing read error. In this CDR3 the conserved last residue, phenylalanine or tryptophan, is missing, so a read error is likely. The chain employs TRBV19 and TRBJ2-3, with 10 bases lining up with TRBD2. The CDR3 runs to 15 residues. CDR1 and CDR2 (germline): LNHDA, SQIVND (reference sequence). Trimming at V came to 3 bases and at J to 4 bases, leaving 4 bases not matched to a gene. CDR3 sequence (DNA): TGTGCCAGTAGTATCACTAGCGGGACCGCAGATACGCAGTATTCT. Its translation is CASSITSGTADTQYS.